One and the same sample provided the 23 T cell receptor beta chains below, sequenced in a study of human T cells and chemical hapten exposure. Unfractionated whole blood was the source of the extracted total RNA. TCRdb redid the calling of the 5' RACE reads with MiXCR, one entry per CDR3 protein. The sample shows about 140,000 distinct CDR3 sequences, around 4% of them seen only once. The receptors were sampled from a female donor in good health.

This clonotype was counted a few times. The chain joins TRBV10-3 to TRBJ2-1; tentative D call: TRBD1 (5 bases). Germline-derived CDR1 and CDR2 are ENHRY and SYGVKD. V shed 6 bases and J shed 8 bases, with 14 bases lying between them. This CDR3 comprises 13 residues. Here the CDR3 reads CAIRMVGVDEQFF. The CDR3 DNA sequence: TGTGCCATCAGGATGGTAGGGGTAGATGAGCAGTTCTTC.

The CDR3 region is CATSRVSRGETQYF. CDR3 nucleotides: TGTGCCACCAGCAGAGTCTCCCGGGGGGAGACCCAGTACTTC. This chain joins TRBV15 and TRBJ2-5; TRBD2 is a possible D gene (6 bases). Trimming stripped 1 base from V and 5 bases from J, with 11 bases between. Germline-derived CDR1 and CDR2 are LNHNV and YYDKDF (reference sequence). CDR3 length: 14 residues.

In this sample, this clonotype turned up many times. The gene calls are TRBV20-1 and TRBJ1-1, with D perhaps TRBD1 (6 bases). The CDR3 consists of 13 residues. Deletions cut 6 bases from V and 4 bases from J, with 15 bases between. Germline CDR1 reads DFQATT; CDR2 reads SNEGSKA (reference sequence). CDR3 loop: CSATLGGVTEAFF. The CDR3, as DNA: TGCAGTGCAACCCTAGGGGGGGTCACTGAAGCTTTCTTT.

This clonotype was picked up many times. This chain uses TRBV9 with TRBJ2-2; D is ambiguous. The CDR3 runs to 13 residues. The ends were cut back, 3 bases at V and 0 bases at J, with 3 bases in the middle. Germline CDR1 is SGDLS and CDR2 is YYNGEE. The CDR3 spells CASSGANTGELFF. CDR3 sequence (DNA): TGTGCCAGCAGCGGCGCGAACACCGGGGAGCTGTTTTTT.

This clonotype was observed many times. The chain links TRBV6-1 to TRBJ1-1; D perhaps matches TRBD1 (6 bases). V shed 5 bases and J shed 4 bases, with 11 bases lying between them. This CDR3 has 13 residues. CDR1 is MNHNS, CDR2 SASEGT, per germline. The chain's CDR3 is CASSTDRGTEAFF. The CDR3 bases are TGTGCCAGCAGTACGGACAGAGGCACTGAAGCTTTCTTT.

This clonotype was recorded many times. This chain joins TRBV29-1 and TRBJ2-5; 8 bases map to TRBD1. J gave up 5 bases and V 5 bases, and 4 bases lay outside the gene matches. The CDR3 has 12 residues. Germline-derived CDR1 and CDR2 are SQVTM and ANQGSEA. CDR3 coding DNA: TGCAGCGTTTTAACAGGGGGTGAGACCCAGTACTTC. Translated: CSVLTGGETQYF.

J is TRBJ2-1 and V is TRBV6-5; D possibly corresponds to TRBD1 (6 bases). Per germline, CDR1 MNHEY and CDR2 SVGAGI. The CDR3 has 14 amino acids. V lost 2 bases to trimming and J lost 7 bases, with 12 bases between them. The CDR3 is CASSYGRGRNEQFF. CDR3 bases: TGTGCCAGCAGTTACGGCAGGGGAAGGAATGAGCAGTTCTTC.

There are many counts of this clonotype. The rearrangement uses TRBV5-1 and TRBJ2-3; D is perhaps TRBD2 (5 bases). The length of the CDR3 is 14 residues. Looked up from germline, CDR1 is SGHRS and CDR2 is YFSETQ. The V end was cut by 5 bases, the J end by 2 bases, with 12 bases between. The CDR3 is CASRIAADTDTQYF. Here the CDR3 DNA reads TGCGCCAGCAGAATAGCAGCGGACACAGATACGCAGTATTTT. The entire variable domain, with the rest obtained from reference TRBV5-1 and TRBJ2-3, is as follows: KAGVTQTPRYLIKTRGQQVTLSCSPISGHRSVSWYQQTPGQGLQFLFEYFSETQRNKGNFPGRFSGRQFSNSRSEMNVSTLELGDSALYLCASRIAADTDTQYFGPGTRLTVL.

The genes are TRBV5-1 and TRBJ2-3; D gene uncertain. Germline V gene sequence: CDR1 SGHRS, CDR2 YFSETQ. V was clipped by 0 bases and J by 1 base, with 6 bases between them. CDR3 size: 14 residues. In DNA form, the CDR3 reads TGCGCCAGCAGCTTGGGATATGGCACAGATACGCAGTATTTT. Its translation is CASSLGYGTDTQYF.

This clonotype has at least ten counts. The chain is built from TRBV2 and TRBJ1-6, with D uncertain. CDR3 length: 14 amino acids. Trimming took off 5 bases at V and 10 bases at J, with 15 bases between the two ends. CDR1 and CDR2 (germline): SNHLY, FYNNEI. The CDR3 DNA reads as TGTGCCAGCAGTATATTCAGAGGGCAATCACCCCTCCACTTT. Protein sequence: CASSIFRGQSPLHF. Full variable domain (remainder filled in from reference TRBV2 and TRBJ1-6): EPEVTQTPSHQVTQMGQEVILRCVPISNHLYFYWYRQILGQKVEFLVSFYNNEISEKSEIFDDQFSVERPDGSNFTLKIRSTKLEDSAMYFCASSIFRGQSPLHFGNGTRLTVT.

This clonotype has a count of ten or more. The chain couples TRBV19 to TRBJ1-6; 8 nucleotides align to TRBD1. CDR1 and CDR2 from the germline V gene are LNHDA and SQIVND (reference sequence). V lost 0 bases, J lost 11 bases, and 15 bases stayed unmatched. The CDR3 is 18 amino acids. The CDR3 DNA follows: TGTGCCAGTAGTATAGATCGGGCAGGGGGCATGGTTTTACCACCCCTCCACTTT. Translation: CASSIDRAGGMVLPPLHF.

This clonotype was picked up many times. The chain employs TRBV11-3 and TRBJ2-7, with 9 positions matching TRBD1. Germline CDR1 and CDR2: SGHNT and YENEEA. Trimming at V came to 5 bases and at J to 0 bases, leaving 14 bases not matched to a gene. CDR3 length: 18 residues. DNA for the CDR3: TGTGCCAGCAGCCCCAAGACAGGGGGATCTAAGAGCTCCTACGAGCAGTACTTC. Its translation: CASSPKTGGSKSSYEQYF.

At least ten counts were recorded for this clonotype. The chain couples TRBV7-9 to TRBJ2-1; 12 bases align to TRBD2. With 5 bases clipped from V and 0 bases from J, the junction kept 11 bases outside the gene matches. The CDR3 contains 19 residues. Germline V gives CDR1 SEHNR, CDR2 FQNEAQ (reference sequence). This CDR3 is CASSPRLAGVSSSYNEQFF. The CDR3 region has the DNA TGTGCCAGCAGCCCCAGACTAGCGGGGGTCTCGAGCTCCTACAATGAGCAGTTCTTC.

The sample holds many counts of this clonotype. CDR3 loop: CASSLRLGVNTEAFF. The CDR3 coding sequence is TGTGCCAGCAGTTTGAGGTTGGGAGTGAACACTGAAGCTTTCTTT. This chain joins TRBV28 and TRBJ1-1; D ambiguous. V shed 3 bases and J shed 0 bases, with 11 bases lying between them. The CDR3 is 15 amino acids. The germline gives CDR1 MDHEN, CDR2 SYDVKM.

This clonotype has at least ten counts. This chain connects TRBV12-3 or TRBV12-4 to TRBJ1-5; no clear D gene. This CDR3 spans 15 amino acids. The V end was cut by 2 bases, the J end by 4 bases, with 12 bases between. This chain's CDR3 is CASSLTGGLNQPQHF. The CDR3 DNA is TGTGCCAGCAGTTTAACGGGCGGACTTAATCAGCCCCAGCATTTT.

The table lists this clonotype with a few counts. Written as DNA, the CDR3 is TGTGCCAGCAGGGGAAATGGAGGGGAGGCTTTCTTT. It yields the protein CASRGNGGEAFF. V gene TRBV6-1 combines with J gene TRBJ1-1, with D tentatively TRBD1 (5 bases). From germline, CDR1 is MNHNS and CDR2 SASEGT. There are 12 residues in the CDR3. Trimming removed 6 bases from V and 11 bases from J, with 16 bases in between.

This clonotype occurred many times. The chain employs TRBV3-1 and TRBJ2-7; the D gene is possibly TRBD1 (6 bases). The CDR3 is made up of 13 amino acids. CDR1 and CDR2 from the germline V gene are LGHDT and YNNKEL (reference sequence). Trimming removed 6 bases at V and 6 bases at J, with 15 bases between. DNA for the CDR3: TGTGCCAGCAGGCCCGGACGGACAGCCGAGCAGTACTTC. This gives the protein CASRPGRTAEQYF.

This clonotype was seen more than once but under ten times. The chain has TRBV5-1 and TRBJ2-1; D perhaps matches TRBD1 (5 bases). This CDR3 comprises 15 residues. The germline V and J ends were trimmed by 1 base and 0 bases, with 8 bases remaining between them. CDR1 and CDR2 (germline): SGHRS, YFSETQ. As DNA, the CDR3 is TGCGCCAGCAGCTTGTTAGACAGCTCCTACAATGAGCAGTTCTTC. Residues: CASSLLDSSYNEQFF.

J is TRBJ1-2 and V is TRBV19, with 9 positions matching TRBD1. V shed 5 bases, J shed 0 bases, and the junction held 10 bases outside the gene matches. Germline CDR1 is LNHDA and CDR2 is SQIVND (reference sequence). The CDR3 length is 17 residues. CDR3 nucleotide sequence: TGTGCCAGTAGTCGAGCAACAGGGGGCCCTACTAACTATGGCTACACCTTC. It specifies CASSRATGGPTNYGYTF.

This clonotype was counted many times. This chain joins TRBV29-1 and TRBJ2-7; possibly TRBD2 for D (5 bases). The CDR3 runs to 14 residues. The V end lost 3 bases, the J end lost 2 bases, and 14 bases lay between the germline ends. The germline gives CDR1 SQVTM, CDR2 ANQGSEA. The CDR3, as DNA: TGCAGCGTTGACCGGGGAAGAGGGACCTACGAGCAGTACTTC. Translated: CSVDRGRGTYEQYF.

The sample holds a few counts of this clonotype. The rearrangement uses TRBV20-1 and TRBJ1-1; D not certain. V was pared by 5 bases and J by 1 base, with 8 bases between. The CDR3 consists of 12 residues. The germline V gene has CDR1 DFQATT and CDR2 SNEGSKA (reference sequence). CDR3 residues: CSAVDQNTEAFF. CDR3 DNA sequence: TGCAGTGCTGTAGACCAGAACACTGAAGCTTTCTTT.

This clonotype has at least ten counts. The V gene is TRBV20-1, the J gene TRBJ1-1, with 8 bases fitting TRBD1. Trimming at V came to 6 bases and at J to 0 bases, leaving 3 bases not matched to a gene. Germline values: CDR1 DFQATT, CDR2 SNEGSKA (reference sequence). CDR3 length: 13 amino acids. The CDR3 DNA follows: TGCAGTGCATTACAGGGGGTGAACACTGAAGCTTTCTTT. It is translated as CSALQGVNTEAFF.

This clonotype was counted many times. The chain carries TRBV12-3 or TRBV12-4 and TRBJ2-5; no clear D gene. This CDR3 comprises 11 residues. Deletions cut 2 bases from V and 6 bases from J, with 4 bases between. The CDR3 region is CASSLTKTQYF. The CDR3 DNA reads TGTGCCAGCAGTTTAACAAAGACCCAGTACTTC.